These 21 T cell receptor beta chains were all obtained from the same sample, sequenced in a study of cytomegalovirus exposure and HLA in healthy donors. The PCR contained 60 Vbeta and 13 Jbeta primers. Sequencing used immunoSEQ multiplex PCR; TCRdb keeps in-frame clones, though not all of them. The sample holds roughly 130,000 clones, 55% to 75% seen once. Sequencing used PBMCs. These receptors came from a human donor in good health.

The V gene is TRBV6-4, the J gene TRBJ1-1; 8 nucleotides line up with TRBD1. Trimming at V came to 5 bases and at J to 2 bases, leaving 13 bases not matched to a gene. Germline V gene lookup returns CDR1 MRHNA and CDR2 SNTAGT. The CDR3 contains 17 residues. The CDR3 region is CASSTISDRGGNTEAFF. The DNA of the CDR3 is TGTGCCAGCAGTACCATTAGCGACAGGGGAGGTAACACTGAAGCTTTCTTT.

This chain uses TRBV6-6 with TRBJ2-7; D might be TRBD2 (6 bases). Looked up from germline, CDR1 is MNHNY and CDR2 is SVGAGI (reference sequence). The CDR3 loop spans 14 amino acids. V was pared by 7 bases and J by 7 bases, with 20 bases between. This CDR3 reads CASKTGTRVGEQYF. CDR3 nucleotides: TGTGCCAGCAAAACCGGGACTCGGGTGGGGGAGCAGTACTTC.

The J gene is TRBJ2-2, the V gene TRBV6-6; the D is unclear. Trimming removed 6 bases at V and 2 bases at J, with 7 bases between. This CDR3 is 13 amino acids long. The germline gives CDR1 MNHNY, CDR2 SVGAGI (reference sequence). The CDR3 sequence is CASRTGNTGELFF. In DNA, the CDR3 is TGTGCCAGCAGGACTGGAAACACCGGGGAGCTGTTTTTT.

With respect to this clone: One end of the junction varies from germline; a read error may be responsible. The J gene is TRBJ1-1, the V gene TRBV7-9, with a tentative D call TRBD1 (6 bases). The CDR3 totals 15 residues. The germline V gene encodes CDR1 SEHNR and CDR2 FQNEAQ (reference sequence). As DNA, the CDR3 is TGTTCCAGCAGCTTAGCGGGGGCCGCTAACACTGAAGCTTTCTTT. Translated, it gives CSSSLAGAANTEAFF.

The rearrangement uses TRBV28 and TRBJ1-5; D might be TRBD1 (6 bases). CDR3 length: 15 residues. The V gene's germline CDR1 is MDHEN and CDR2 SYDVKM. V lost 3 bases to trimming and J lost 2 bases, with 11 bases between them. CDR3 amino acids: CASSLGGQRNQPQHF. As DNA, the CDR3 is TGTGCCAGCAGTTTGGGCGGACAGCGCAATCAGCCCCAGCATTTT.

This chain links TRBV6-5 with TRBJ2-7; the match to TRBD2 covers 14 bases. The J segment lost 6 bases and the V segment lost 2 bases, leaving 3 bases of the junction unmatched. The germline V gene has CDR1 MNHEY and CDR2 SVGAGI. There are 15 residues in the CDR3. CDR3: CASSYGGLAGVEQYF. CDR3 in DNA: TGTGCCAGCAGTTACGGGGGACTAGCGGGAGTCGAGCAGTACTTC.

V is TRBV18 and J is TRBJ1-4; D is unresolved. This CDR3 comprises 14 residues. The V gene's germline CDR1 is KGHSH and CDR2 LQKENI. V lost 3 bases, J lost 8 bases, and 13 bases lay in between. The CDR3 here is CASSPAKTREKLFF. The CDR3 bases are TGTGCCAGCTCACCTGCTAAGACAAGGGAAAAACTGTTTTTT.

The sample holds a few counts of this clone. V usage is TRBV5-4 and J usage is TRBJ2-1, with 7 nucleotides matching TRBD1. This CDR3 contains 13 residues. Looked up from germline, CDR1 is SGHNT and CDR2 is YYREEE (reference sequence). Unmatched junction bases numbered 7, after V lost 4 bases and J lost 9 bases. The CDR3 DNA follows: TGTGCCAGCAGCAAGACAGGGTTTCGTGAGCAGTTCTTC. As protein: CASSKTGFREQFF. Combining the CDR3 with reference TRBV5-4 and TRBJ2-1 gives the whole variable domain ETGVTQSPTHLIKTRGQQVTLRCSSQSGHNTVSWYQQALGQGPQFIFQYYREEENGRGNFPPRFSGLQFPNYSSELNVNALELDDSALYLCASSKTGFREQFFGPGTRLTVL.

The CDR3 here is CASTQEGAGELFF. CDR3 in DNA: TGTGCCAGCACACAAGAGGGGGCCGGGGAGCTGTTTTTT. The chain combines TRBV7-3 with TRBJ2-2, with D tentatively TRBD1 (6 bases). Germline CDR1 and CDR2: SGHTA and FQGTGA. The CDR3 contains 13 residues. Trimming removed 7 bases at V and 6 bases at J, with 12 bases between.

This clone turned up a few times. The genes are TRBV7-2 and TRBJ2-7, with TRBD2 matching over 8 bases. Germline V gene lookup returns CDR1 SGHTA and CDR2 FQGNSA. This CDR3 region has 13 residues. Losses at the gene ends were 5 bases for V and 7 bases for J; bases not matched to a gene: 7. The CDR3 region is CASSAGTSGEQYF. CDR3 coding DNA: TGTGCCAGCAGCGCAGGGACTAGTGGGGAGCAGTACTTC.

This chain uses TRBV9 with TRBJ2-3, with 8 bases fitting TRBD2. Germline V gene sequence: CDR1 SGDLS, CDR2 YYNGEE. V gave up 4 bases and J gave up 4 bases; unmatched junction bases: 8. The CDR3 extends over 15 amino acids. In DNA, the CDR3 is TGTGCCAGCAGCCCCCGAGGAGCGGGAGCAGATACGCAGTATTTT. This translates into CASSPRGAGADTQYF.

This clone has just one count. J is TRBJ2-7 and V is TRBV5-6; 8 positions match TRBD2. The V gene's germline CDR1 is SGHDT and CDR2 YYEEEE. With V trimmed by 4 bases and J by 3 bases, 3 bases remained unmatched. The CDR3 spans 13 residues. DNA for the CDR3: TGTGCCAGCAGCCCGGGGGGGAGCTACGAGCAGTACTTC. Protein: CASSPGGSYEQYF.

V is TRBV10-3 and J is TRBJ2-5, with D maybe TRBD1 (7 bases). CDR3 length equals 12 residues. V lost 11 bases and J lost 3, with 13 bases in between. Germline loops: CDR1 ENHRY, CDR2 SYGVKD. The CDR3 sequence: CASGGTEETQYF. DNA for the CDR3: TGTGCCTCAGGGGGGACCGAAGAGACCCAGTACTTC.

The rearrangement links TRBV18 to TRBJ2-5, with D maybe TRBD1 (6 bases). Germline assignment: CDR1 KGHSH and CDR2 LQKENI. The CDR3 is 14 residues long. V lost 0 bases, J lost 2 bases, and 7 bases lay in between. The CDR3 region has the DNA TGTGCCAGCTCACCACCGCAGGGGCAAGAGACCCAGTACTTC. Amino acid sequence: CASSPPQGQETQYF.

This rearrangement joins TRBV29-1 to TRBJ2-3; D unclear. CDR3 length: 10 amino acids. The V end was cut by 4 bases, the J end by 4 bases, with 3 bases between. Germline lookup yields CDR1 SQVTM and CDR2 ANQGSEA. The CDR3 sequence: CSVGADTQYF. The DNA of the CDR3 is TGCAGCGTTGGCGCAGATACGCAGTATTTT.

CDR3: CASSFGQRGRSTDTQYF. The CDR3 nucleotides are TGTGCCAGCAGCTTCGGCCAGCGGGGGCGCAGCACAGATACGCAGTATTTT. The chain employs TRBV7-2 and TRBJ2-3; 8 bases map to TRBD2. CDR1 and CDR2 (germline): SGHTA, FQGNSA. The CDR3 extends over 17 amino acids. The V and J ends lost 3 bases and 0 bases, in that order; junction bases with no gene match: 8.

This clone showed up just a few times. This rearrangement joins TRBV28 to TRBJ2-7, with 7 bases that match TRBD2. Trimming took 6 bases from V and 2 from J; bases not matched to a gene: 7. CDR3 size: 14 residues. CDR1 MDHEN and CDR2 SYDVKM come from the germline V gene. The chain's CDR3 is CASREGGIPYEQYF. CDR3 nucleotides: TGTGCCAGCAGGGAGGGAGGGATCCCCTACGAGCAGTACTTC.

The sample holds one count of this clone. The DNA of the CDR3 is TGCGCCAGCAGCCAGTTCGGGGAGTCCACAGATACGCAGTATTTT. It specifies CASSQFGESTDTQYF. The chain is built from TRBV4-3 and TRBJ2-3, with a possible D match to TRBD2 (5 bases). Germline values: CDR1 LGHNA, CDR2 YSLEER. Trimming took 3 bases from V and 2 from J, leaving 12 bases between them. This CDR3 has 15 amino acids.

The V call is TRBV6-6, the J call TRBJ1-2; possible D gene TRBD1, 5 bases. The V gene lost 5 bases and the J gene lost 3 bases, with 13 bases spanning the gap. This CDR3 spans 14 amino acids. Germline V CDR1 and CDR2: MNHNY, SVGAGI (reference sequence). The CDR3 region has the DNA TGTGCCAGCAGTCCCCGGGCAGGGCACTATGGCTACACCTTC. This encodes CASSPRAGHYGYTF.

The V and J genes are TRBV4-2 and TRBJ1-2; the D is unclear. The V end lost 0 bases, the J end lost 5 bases, and 13 bases lay between the germline ends. The CDR3 spans 15 residues. CDR1 LGHNA and CDR2 YNFKEQ come from the germline V gene. The CDR3 protein is CASSQDLAGRYGYTF. The CDR3 DNA is TGTGCCAGCAGCCAAGATCTGGCGGGGAGATATGGCTACACCTTC.

The rearrangement links TRBV4-1 to TRBJ2-5; D not resolved. CDR3 length: 15 residues. Germline V lookup: CDR1 MGHRA, CDR2 YSYEKL. Between the trimmed V and J ends, which lost 0 bases and 5 bases, there was a span of 13 bases. The CDR3 DNA follows: TGCGCCAGCAGCCAAGATGTCACCGTCCAGGAGACCCAGTACTTC. It is translated as CASSQDVTVQETQYF.